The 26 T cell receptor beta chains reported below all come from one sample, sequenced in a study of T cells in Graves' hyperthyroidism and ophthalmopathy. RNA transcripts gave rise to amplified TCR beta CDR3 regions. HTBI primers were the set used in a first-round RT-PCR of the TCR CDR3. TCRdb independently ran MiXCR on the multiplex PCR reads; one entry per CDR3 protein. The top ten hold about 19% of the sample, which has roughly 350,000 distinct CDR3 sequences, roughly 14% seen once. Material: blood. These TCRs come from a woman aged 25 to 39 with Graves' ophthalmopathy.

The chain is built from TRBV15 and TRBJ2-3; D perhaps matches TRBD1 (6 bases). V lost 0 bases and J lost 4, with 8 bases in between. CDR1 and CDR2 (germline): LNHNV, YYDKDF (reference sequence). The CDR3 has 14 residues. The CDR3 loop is CATSRDRGPDTQYF. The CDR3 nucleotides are TGTGCCACCAGCAGAGACAGGGGCCCAGATACGCAGTATTTT.

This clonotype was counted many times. The CDR3 nucleotides are TGTGCCAGTAGTCTCCCTGGGGGGACAGGCAATGAGCAGTTCTTC. Translating it yields CASSLPGGTGNEQFF. V and J are TRBV19 and TRBJ2-1; 8 bases agree with TRBD1. The germline V gene has CDR1 LNHDA and CDR2 SQIVND (reference sequence). The CDR3 covers 15 residues. V shed 5 bases, J shed 6 bases, and the junction held 9 bases outside the gene matches.

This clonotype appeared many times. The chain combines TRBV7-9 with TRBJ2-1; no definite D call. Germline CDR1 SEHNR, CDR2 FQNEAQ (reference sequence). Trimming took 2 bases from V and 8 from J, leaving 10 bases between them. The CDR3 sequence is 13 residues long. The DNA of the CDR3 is TGTGCCAGCAGCTTATCATCCCGGGATGAGCAGTTCTTC. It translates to CASSLSSRDEQFF.

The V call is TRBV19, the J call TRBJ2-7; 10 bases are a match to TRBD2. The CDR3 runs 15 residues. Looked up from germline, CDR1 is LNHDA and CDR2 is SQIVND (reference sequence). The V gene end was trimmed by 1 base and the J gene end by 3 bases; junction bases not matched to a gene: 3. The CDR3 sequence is CASSIVSGGIYEQYF. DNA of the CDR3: TGTGCCAGTAGTATAGTTAGCGGGGGGATCTACGAGCAGTACTTC. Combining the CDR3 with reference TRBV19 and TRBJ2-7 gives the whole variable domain DGGITQSPKYLFRKEGQNVTLSCEQNLNHDAMYWYRQDPGQGLRLIYYSQIVNDFQKGDIAEGYSVSREKKESFPLTVTSAQKNPTAFYLCASSIVSGGIYEQYFGPGTRLTVT.

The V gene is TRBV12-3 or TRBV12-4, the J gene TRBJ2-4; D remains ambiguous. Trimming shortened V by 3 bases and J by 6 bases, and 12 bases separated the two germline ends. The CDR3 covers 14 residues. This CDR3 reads CASSFQGPVNIQYF. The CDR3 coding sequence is TGTGCCAGCAGTTTCCAAGGCCCGGTAAACATTCAGTACTTC.

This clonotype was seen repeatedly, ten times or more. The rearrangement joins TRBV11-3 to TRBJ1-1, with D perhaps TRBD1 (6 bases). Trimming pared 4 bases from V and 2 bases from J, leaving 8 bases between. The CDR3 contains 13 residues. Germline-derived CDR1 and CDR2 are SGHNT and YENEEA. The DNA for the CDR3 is TGTGCCAGCAGCTCACAGGGAAACACTGAAGCTTTCTTT. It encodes CASSSQGNTEAFF.

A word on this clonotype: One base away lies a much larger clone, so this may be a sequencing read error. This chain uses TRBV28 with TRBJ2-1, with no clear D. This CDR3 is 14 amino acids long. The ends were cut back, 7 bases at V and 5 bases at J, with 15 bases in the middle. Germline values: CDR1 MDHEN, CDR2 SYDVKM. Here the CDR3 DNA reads TGTGCCAGCAACCACGGACCATTTAACAATGAGCAGTTCTTC. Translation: CASNHGPFNNEQFF.

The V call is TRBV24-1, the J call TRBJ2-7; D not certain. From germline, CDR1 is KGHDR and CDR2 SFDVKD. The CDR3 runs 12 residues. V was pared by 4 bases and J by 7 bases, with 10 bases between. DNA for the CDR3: TGTGCCACCAGTGACTTTCAGAGTGAGCAGTACTTC. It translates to CATSDFQSEQYF.

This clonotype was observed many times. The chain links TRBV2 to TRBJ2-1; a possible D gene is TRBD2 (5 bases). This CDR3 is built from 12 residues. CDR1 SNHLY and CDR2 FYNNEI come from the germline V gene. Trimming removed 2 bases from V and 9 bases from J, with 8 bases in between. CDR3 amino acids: CASSERRGEQFF. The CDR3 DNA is TGTGCCAGCAGTGAACGTCGGGGTGAGCAGTTCTTC.

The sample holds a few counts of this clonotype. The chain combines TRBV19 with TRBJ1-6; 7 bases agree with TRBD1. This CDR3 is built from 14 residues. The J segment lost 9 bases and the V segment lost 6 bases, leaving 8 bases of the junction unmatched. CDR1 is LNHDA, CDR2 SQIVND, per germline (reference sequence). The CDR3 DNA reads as TGTGCCAGTAGGCATGGAGGGGGCGCTTCACCCCTCCACTTT. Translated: CASRHGGGASPLHF.

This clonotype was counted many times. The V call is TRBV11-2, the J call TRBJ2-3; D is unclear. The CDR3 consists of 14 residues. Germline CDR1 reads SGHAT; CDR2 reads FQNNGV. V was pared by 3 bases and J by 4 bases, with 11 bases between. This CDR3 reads CASSFTAWADTQYF. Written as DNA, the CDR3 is TGTGCCAGCAGCTTCACAGCGTGGGCAGATACGCAGTATTTT.

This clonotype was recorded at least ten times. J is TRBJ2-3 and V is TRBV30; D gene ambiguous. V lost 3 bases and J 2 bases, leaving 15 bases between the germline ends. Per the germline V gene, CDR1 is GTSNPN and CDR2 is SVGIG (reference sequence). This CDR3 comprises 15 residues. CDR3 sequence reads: CAWREFNSPTDTQYF. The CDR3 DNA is TGTGCCTGGAGGGAGTTCAACTCGCCCACAGATACGCAGTATTTT.

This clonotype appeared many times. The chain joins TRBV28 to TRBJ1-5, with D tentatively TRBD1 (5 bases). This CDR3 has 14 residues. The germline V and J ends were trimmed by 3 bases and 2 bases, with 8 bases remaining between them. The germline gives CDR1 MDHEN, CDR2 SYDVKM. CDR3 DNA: TGTGCCAGCAGTTTTCAGGGCGGCAATCAGCCCCAGCATTTT. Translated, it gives CASSFQGGNQPQHF.

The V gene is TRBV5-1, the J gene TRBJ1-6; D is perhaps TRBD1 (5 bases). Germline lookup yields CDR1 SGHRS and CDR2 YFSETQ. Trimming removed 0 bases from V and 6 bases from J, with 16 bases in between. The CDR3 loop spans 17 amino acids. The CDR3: CASSLVGPQSANSPLHF. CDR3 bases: TGCGCCAGCAGCTTGGTGGGGCCCCAGTCAGCTAATTCACCCCTCCACTTT.

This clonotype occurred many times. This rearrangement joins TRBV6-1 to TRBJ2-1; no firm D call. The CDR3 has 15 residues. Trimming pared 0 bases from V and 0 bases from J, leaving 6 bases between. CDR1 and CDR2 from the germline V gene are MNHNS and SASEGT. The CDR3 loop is CASSEAWGSYNEQFF. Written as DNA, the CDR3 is TGTGCCAGCAGTGAAGCCTGGGGCTCCTACAATGAGCAGTTCTTC.

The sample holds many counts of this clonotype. CDR3 protein: CASSLMGQGYEQYF. CDR3 sequence (DNA): TGTGCCAGCAGCTTAATGGGACAGGGTTACGAGCAGTACTTC. The V and J genes are TRBV7-3 and TRBJ2-7, with 9 bases lining up with TRBD1. There are 14 residues in the CDR3. The trim removed 1 base at V and 4 bases at J, leaving 2 bases unmatched. Germline V gene sequence: CDR1 SGHTA, CDR2 FQGTGA.

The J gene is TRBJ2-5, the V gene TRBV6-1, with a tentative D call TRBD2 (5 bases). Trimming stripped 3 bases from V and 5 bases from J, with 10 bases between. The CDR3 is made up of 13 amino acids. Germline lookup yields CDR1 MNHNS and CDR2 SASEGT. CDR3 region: CASSDGETETQYF. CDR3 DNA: TGTGCCAGCAGTGACGGGGAGACGGAGACCCAGTACTTC.

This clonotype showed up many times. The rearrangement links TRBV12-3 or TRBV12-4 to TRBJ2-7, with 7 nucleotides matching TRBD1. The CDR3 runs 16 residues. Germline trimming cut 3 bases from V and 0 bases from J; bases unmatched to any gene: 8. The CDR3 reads CASSFSRQGPSYEQYF. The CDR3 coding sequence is TGTGCCAGCAGTTTTAGCCGACAGGGCCCCTCCTACGAGCAGTACTTC.

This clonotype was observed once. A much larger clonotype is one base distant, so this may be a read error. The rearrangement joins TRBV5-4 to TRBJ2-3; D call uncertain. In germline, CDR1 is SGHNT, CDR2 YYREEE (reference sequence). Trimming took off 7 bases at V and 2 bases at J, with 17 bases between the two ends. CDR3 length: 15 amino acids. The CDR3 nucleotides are TGTGCCAGCCGCCACACGGTTCGACCCACAGATACGCAGTATTTT. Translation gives CASRHTVRPTDTQYF.

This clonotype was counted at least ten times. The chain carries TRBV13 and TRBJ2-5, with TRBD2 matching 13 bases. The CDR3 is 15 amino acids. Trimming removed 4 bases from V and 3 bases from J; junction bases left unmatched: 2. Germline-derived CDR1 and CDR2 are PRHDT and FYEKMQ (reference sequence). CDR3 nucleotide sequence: TGTGCCAGCAGCTCCGGACTAGCGGGGGAAGAGACCCAGTACTTC. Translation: CASSSGLAGEETQYF.

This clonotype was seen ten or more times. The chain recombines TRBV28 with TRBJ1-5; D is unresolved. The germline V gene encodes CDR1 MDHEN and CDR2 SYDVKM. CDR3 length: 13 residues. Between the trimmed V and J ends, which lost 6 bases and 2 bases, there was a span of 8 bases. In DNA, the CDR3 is TGTGCCAGCAGGGTTGTGGGCAATCAGCCCCAGCATTTT. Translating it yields CASRVVGNQPQHF.

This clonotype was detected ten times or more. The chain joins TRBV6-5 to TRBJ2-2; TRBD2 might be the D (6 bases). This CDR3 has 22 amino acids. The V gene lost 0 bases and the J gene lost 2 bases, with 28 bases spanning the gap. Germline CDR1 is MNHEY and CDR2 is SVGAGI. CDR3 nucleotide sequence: TGTGCCAGCAGTTACTCGATTATGGTTCGTTTGGGAGCGGGTTCTAACACCGGGGAGCTGTTTTTT. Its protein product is CASSYSIMVRLGAGSNTGELFF.

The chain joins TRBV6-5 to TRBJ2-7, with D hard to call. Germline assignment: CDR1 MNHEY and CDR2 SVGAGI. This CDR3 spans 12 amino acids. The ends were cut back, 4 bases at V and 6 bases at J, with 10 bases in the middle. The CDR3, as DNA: TGTGCCAGCAGTTTCGACAAGGCCGAGCAGTACTTC. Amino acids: CASSFDKAEQYF.

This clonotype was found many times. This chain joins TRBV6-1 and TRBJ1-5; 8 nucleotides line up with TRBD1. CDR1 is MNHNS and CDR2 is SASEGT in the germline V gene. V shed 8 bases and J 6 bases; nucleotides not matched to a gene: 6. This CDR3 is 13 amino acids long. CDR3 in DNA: TGTGCCAGCGGGAGGACAGGGAGTCAGCCCCAGCATTTT. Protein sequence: CASGRTGSQPQHF.

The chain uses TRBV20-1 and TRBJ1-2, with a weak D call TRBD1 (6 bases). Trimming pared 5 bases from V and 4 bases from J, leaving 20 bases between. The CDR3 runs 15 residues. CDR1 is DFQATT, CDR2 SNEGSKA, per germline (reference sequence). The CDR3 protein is CSARSDRILTYGYTF. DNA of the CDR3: TGCAGTGCTCGGTCCGACAGGATCCTTACCTATGGCTACACCTTC.

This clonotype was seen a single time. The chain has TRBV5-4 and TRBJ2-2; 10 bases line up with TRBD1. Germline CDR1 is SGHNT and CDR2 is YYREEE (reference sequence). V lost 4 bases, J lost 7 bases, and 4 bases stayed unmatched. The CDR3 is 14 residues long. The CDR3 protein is CASSMGTGDGELFF. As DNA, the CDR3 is TGTGCCAGCAGCATGGGGACAGGGGACGGGGAGCTGTTTTTT.